Following are 16 T cell receptor beta chains from one sample sequenced in a study of blood T cell repertoires in COVID-19. Clones were sequenced by immunoSEQ multiplex PCR, and TCRdb holds only the in-frame ones, with some missing. Found here are over 200,000 clones, approximately 87% of them singletons; the top ten hold around 2.5%. Material: peripheral blood. Receptors originate from a woman aged 45-65 years with acute or convalescent COVID-19.

V is TRBV30 and J is TRBJ2-3, with 7 positions matching TRBD1. Trimming cost V 7 bases and J 11 bases; bases outside gene matches: 15. Per germline, CDR1 GTSNPN and CDR2 SVGIG (reference sequence). This CDR3 is 13 amino acids long. The CDR3 DNA follows: TGTGCCTCGAGGACAGGCCGTGCCAGGGGGCAGTATTTT. Translating it yields CASRTGRARGQYF.

The genes are TRBV7-9 and TRBJ1-2; TRBD1 aligns across 12 bases. This CDR3 is built from 16 residues. Germline trimming cut 5 bases from V and 6 bases from J; bases unmatched to any gene: 10. Germline loops: CDR1 SEHNR, CDR2 FQNEAQ (reference sequence). CDR3 in DNA: TGTGCCAGCAGCGGGACAGGGGGCCTGAAGAGCAATGGCTACACCTTC. Its translation: CASSGTGGLKSNGYTF.

The rearrangement joins TRBV18 to TRBJ1-5, with 11 bases that match TRBD1. V lost 3 bases, J lost 5 bases, and 3 bases stayed unmatched. CDR1 KGHSH and CDR2 LQKENI come from the germline V gene. The CDR3 is 15 amino acids. The CDR3 loop reads CASSPSGQGDQPQHF. The CDR3 nucleotides are TGTGCCAGCTCACCTTCGGGACAGGGGGATCAGCCCCAGCATTTT. Supplemented by reference TRBV18 and TRBJ1-5, the full variable domain reads NAGVMQNPRHLVRRRGQEARLRCSPMKGHSHVYWYRQLPEEGLKFMVYLQKENIIDESGMPKERFSAEFPKEGPSILRIQQVVRGDSAAYFCASSPSGQGDQPQHFGDGTRLSIL.

Written as DNA, the CDR3 is TGTGCCAGCAAAATTAGGGAGAATTCACCCCTCCACTTT. It translates to CASKIRENSPLHF. V is TRBV2 and J is TRBJ1-6; D is unresolved. CDR3 length: 13 residues. Trimming removed 7 bases from V and 7 bases from J, with 11 bases in between. Looked up from germline, CDR1 is SNHLY and CDR2 is FYNNEI.

V usage is TRBV5-4 and J usage is TRBJ2-3; the match to TRBD2 covers 12 bases. The CDR3 spans 18 residues. CDR1 and CDR2 (germline): SGHNT, YYREEE (reference sequence). Unmatched junction bases numbered 9, after V lost 1 base and J lost 3 bases. The CDR3 loop is CASSLFVSGLAGTDTQYF. CDR3 nucleotide sequence: TGTGCCAGCAGCTTGTTCGTGTCGGGACTAGCGGGTACAGATACGCAGTATTTT.

V is TRBV5-1 and J is TRBJ1-1, with D possibly TRBD1 on 6 matching bases. The CDR3 contains 12 residues. The germline V gene encodes CDR1 SGHRS and CDR2 YFSETQ. Trimming removed 7 bases from V and 4 bases from J, with 11 bases in between. CDR3 sequence reads: CASSTGTTEAFF. CDR3 nucleotides: TGCGCCAGCTCCACAGGGACCACTGAAGCTTTCTTT.

This clone has a handful of counts. The V and J genes are TRBV25-1 and TRBJ1-1; no reliable D call. V gave up 4 bases and J gave up 4 bases, with 10 bases separating them. The V gene's germline CDR1 is MGHDK and CDR2 SYGVNS. CDR3 length: 13 residues. The CDR3 DNA sequence: TGTGCCAGCAGTGGTTATTTCGGCACTGAAGCTTTCTTT. Protein product: CASSGYFGTEAFF.

The V gene is TRBV3-1 (or the pseudogene TRBV3-2), the J gene TRBJ1-2; D unclear. From germline, CDR1 is LGHDT and CDR2 YNNKEL (reference sequence). The CDR3 is made up of 12 amino acids. V gave up 1 base and J gave up 3 bases, with 3 bases separating them. The chain's CDR3 is CASSQGDYGYTF. CDR3 bases: TGTGCCAGCAGCCAAGGCGACTATGGCTACACCTTC.

The chain uses TRBV28 and TRBJ1-1, with D perhaps TRBD1 (5 bases). V gave up 6 bases and J gave up 5 bases, with 19 bases separating them. The CDR3 is 15 residues long. Germline loops: CDR1 MDHEN, CDR2 SYDVKM. The CDR3 bases are TGTGCCAGCAGGTTAGGGGAGGGCGGATGGACTGAAGCTTTCTTT. It translates to CASRLGEGGWTEAFF.

The chain's CDR3 is CASSLGPSYGYTF. In DNA, the CDR3 is TGTGCCAGCAGTTTAGGCCCCTCCTATGGCTACACCTTC. This chain connects TRBV28 to TRBJ1-2; D not resolved. CDR1 is MDHEN and CDR2 is SYDVKM in the germline V gene. V lost 2 bases to trimming and J lost 4 bases, with 8 bases between them. The CDR3 is 13 amino acids.

This clone was detected only a few times. The rearrangement links TRBV6-5 to TRBJ1-2, with D uncertain. Trimming removed 2 bases from V and 8 bases from J, with 6 bases in between. Germline V gene lookup returns CDR1 MNHEY and CDR2 SVGAGI. The CDR3 totals 11 residues. The CDR3 coding sequence is TGTGCCAGCAGTTACAGAGGAGGCTACACCTTC. This translates into CASSYRGGYTF.

The chain employs TRBV27 and TRBJ1-2, with 9 bases fitting TRBD1. The CDR3 covers 14 residues. J lost 4 bases, V lost 4 bases, and 4 bases had no gene match. In germline, CDR1 is MNHEY, CDR2 SMNVEV (reference sequence). The chain's CDR3 is CASSSGQGPYGYTF. CDR3 coding DNA: TGTGCCAGCAGTTCGGGACAGGGCCCCTATGGCTACACCTTC.

This rearrangement joins TRBV5-5 to TRBJ2-7; D is unclear. Looked up from germline, CDR1 is SGHKS and CDR2 is YYEKEE (reference sequence). This CDR3 contains 12 residues. V lost 0 bases and J 4 bases, leaving 5 bases between the germline ends. CDR3 sequence (DNA): TGTGCCAGCAGCTTGGATCTGTACGAGCAGTACTTC. Protein sequence: CASSLDLYEQYF.

The chain carries TRBV6-5 and TRBJ1-2, with TRBD1 identical over 7 bases. V was clipped by 6 bases and J by 8 bases; unmatched bases: 12. Germline CDR1 is MNHEY and CDR2 is SVGAGI. The CDR3 has 14 residues. CDR3 loop: CASSQTGKESGYTF. The CDR3 region has the DNA TGTGCCAGCAGCCAGACAGGGAAAGAGAGCGGCTACACCTTC.

The rearrangement links TRBV3-1 (or the pseudogene TRBV3-2) to TRBJ2-5, with TRBD2 matching over 10 bases. With V trimmed by 1 base and J by 5 bases, 7 bases remained unmatched. The CDR3 is made up of 16 amino acids. The germline gives CDR1 LGHDT, CDR2 YNNKEL (reference sequence). The CDR3 DNA reads TGTGCCAGCAGCCAAGGGCAGGCAGCGGGAGGGGAGACCCAGTACTTC. This encodes CASSQGQAAGGETQYF.

The rearrangement uses TRBV5-4 and TRBJ1-5; D is unclear. The CDR3 runs 13 residues. Trimming took off 4 bases at V and 2 bases at J, with 7 bases between the two ends. The germline gives CDR1 SGHNT, CDR2 YYREEE (reference sequence). In DNA form, the CDR3 reads TGTGCCAGCAGCAACCGGGGCAATCAGCCCCAGCATTTT. Protein product: CASSNRGNQPQHF.